A selection of T cell receptor beta chains follows, all from one sample in a study of early T cells in non-severe SARS-CoV-2 infection. TCRdb ran MiXCR on the 5' RACE reads and lists one entry per CDR3 protein. Of 66,000 or so distinct CDR3 sequences in the sample, under 14% are singletons; the top ten hold about 1.5%. Sequenced input: whole blood. The receptors originated from an adult who was a healthcare worker with PCR-confirmed SARS-CoV-2 infection or an uninfected control (not recorded which). Each CDR3 is given with its conserved first and last residue. The order of the fields is J gene, V gene, clone size, D gene, CDR3 protein, CDR3 DNA. The D gene is left open where the match is weak. Not every row has a clone size; where given, it reads once, few, many or a size class.

j_call: TRBJ1-2
v_call: TRBV4-2
clone_size: many
d_call: -
cdr3_aa: CASSQEVSGIYGYTF
cdr3_nt: TGTGCCAGCAGCCAAGAGGTATCAGGGATCTATGGCTACACCTTC

j_call: TRBJ2-3
v_call: TRBV6-2/TRBV6-3
clone_size: -
d_call: -
cdr3_aa: CASSYRGAFTDTQYF
cdr3_nt: TGTGCCAGCAGTTACCGGGGGGCCTTCACAGATACGCAGTATTTT

j_call: TRBJ2-4
v_call: TRBV7-4
clone_size: few
d_call: TRBD1
cdr3_aa: CASSLQQGTIAKNIQYF
cdr3_nt: TGTGCCAGCAGCCTGCAACAGGGGACAATAGCCAAAAACATTCAGTACTTC

j_call: TRBJ2-7
v_call: TRBV11-2
clone_size: -
d_call: -
cdr3_aa: CASIPEFYGEQYF
cdr3_nt: TGTGCCAGCATCCCCGAGTTTTACGGGGAGCAGTACTTC

j_call: TRBJ2-3
v_call: TRBV5-1
clone_size: few
d_call: -
cdr3_aa: CASSLEVNPSTDTQYF
cdr3_nt: TGCGCCAGCAGCTTGGAAGTAAACCCTAGCACAGATACGCAGTATTTT

j_call: TRBJ2-2
v_call: TRBV6-5
clone_size: few
d_call: -
cdr3_aa: CASSYGLNTGELFF
cdr3_nt: TGTGCCAGCAGTTACGGACTTAACACCGGGGAGCTGTTTTTT

j_call: TRBJ2-2
v_call: TRBV20-1
clone_size: few
d_call: TRBD1
cdr3_aa: CSASPTGVPGELFF
cdr3_nt: TGCAGTGCTAGTCCAACAGGGGTCCCCGGGGAGCTGTTTTTT

j_call: TRBJ1-5
v_call: TRBV6-5
clone_size: few
d_call: -
cdr3_aa: CASSRTQELNQPQHF
cdr3_nt: TGTGCCAGCAGCCGGACTCAGGAGCTAAATCAGCCCCAGCATTTT

j_call: TRBJ1-2
v_call: TRBV29-1
clone_size: many
d_call: -
cdr3_aa: CSVEGPGQIYGYTF
cdr3_nt: TGCAGCGTTGAAGGGCCAGGCCAAATCTATGGCTACACCTTC

j_call: TRBJ1-2
v_call: TRBV19
clone_size: many
d_call: -
cdr3_aa: CASSTRTSGYTF
cdr3_nt: TGTGCCAGTAGTACCCGTACGAGTGGCTACACCTTC

j_call: TRBJ2-3
v_call: TRBV19
clone_size: -
d_call: TRBD2
cdr3_aa: CASSLAGGSDTQYF
cdr3_nt: TGTGCCAGTAGTCTGGCGGGGGGTTCGGATACGCAGTATTTT

j_call: TRBJ1-4
v_call: TRBV20-1
clone_size: few
d_call: -
cdr3_aa: CSATEGENLFF
cdr3_nt: TGCAGTGCGACAGAAGGTGAAAATCTGTTTTTT

j_call: TRBJ2-1
v_call: TRBV2
clone_size: -
d_call: TRBD2
cdr3_aa: CASTYQAGGMDEQFF
cdr3_nt: TGTGCCAGCACCTACCAAGCGGGGGGTATGGATGAGCAGTTCTTC

j_call: TRBJ2-7
v_call: TRBV20-1
clone_size: many
d_call: -
cdr3_aa: CSARASGRYEQYF
cdr3_nt: TGCAGTGCTAGAGCATCGGGAAGGTACGAGCAGTACTTC

j_call: TRBJ2-5
v_call: TRBV7-6
clone_size: many
d_call: -
cdr3_aa: CASSRQGGETQYF
cdr3_nt: TGTGCCAGCAGCCGTCAGGGCGGTGAGACCCAGTACTTC

j_call: TRBJ2-5
v_call: TRBV5-1
clone_size: few
d_call: -
cdr3_aa: CASSLGFLASGQETQYF
cdr3_nt: TGCGCCAGCAGCTTGGGCTTTCTAGCATCAGGGCAAGAGACCCAGTACTTC

j_call: TRBJ1-1
v_call: TRBV29-1
clone_size: many
d_call: -
cdr3_aa: CSGVNTEAFF
cdr3_nt: TGCAGCGGAGTGAACACTGAAGCTTTCTTT

j_call: TRBJ2-3
v_call: TRBV5-1
clone_size: -
d_call: -
cdr3_aa: CASRPDMTDTQYF
cdr3_nt: TGCGCCAGCAGGCCGGACATGACCGATACGCAGTATTTT

j_call: TRBJ2-5
v_call: TRBV29-1
clone_size: many
d_call: -
cdr3_aa: CSASPGGETQYF
cdr3_nt: TGCAGCGCTTCCCCTGGAGGCGAGACCCAGTACTTC

j_call: TRBJ2-3
v_call: TRBV29-1
clone_size: few
d_call: TRBD2
cdr3_aa: CSVDSVGGGGDTQYF
cdr3_nt: TGCAGCGTTGATTCCGTCGGGGGGGGCGGAGATACGCAGTATTTT

j_call: TRBJ2-1
v_call: TRBV6-5
clone_size: few
d_call: -
cdr3_aa: CASSYGTYNEQFF
cdr3_nt: TGTGCCAGCAGTTACGGGACCTACAATGAGCAGTTCTTC

j_call: TRBJ2-1
v_call: TRBV11-2
clone_size: many
d_call: TRBD2
cdr3_aa: CASSSGTSGGARNEQFF
cdr3_nt: TGTGCCAGCAGCTCCGGGACTAGCGGGGGGGCCCGGAATGAGCAGTTCTTC

j_call: TRBJ2-7
v_call: TRBV18
clone_size: few
d_call: TRBD1
cdr3_aa: CASSGTVSDYEQYF
cdr3_nt: TGTGCCAGCTCCGGGACAGTCTCCGACTACGAGCAGTACTTC

j_call: TRBJ2-2
v_call: TRBV5-1
clone_size: -
d_call: -
cdr3_aa: CASSSVTGLGTGELFF
cdr3_nt: TGCGCCAGCAGCTCCGTCACAGGGCTGGGGACCGGGGAGCTGTTTTTT

j_call: TRBJ2-7
v_call: TRBV20-1
clone_size: -
d_call: TRBD2
cdr3_aa: CSARRWRGGSYEQYF
cdr3_nt: TGCAGTGCTAGAAGGTGGCGGGGGGGCTCCTACGAGCAGTACTTC

j_call: TRBJ2-7
v_call: TRBV20-1
clone_size: -
d_call: -
cdr3_aa: CSAKLHNSYEQYF
cdr3_nt: TGCAGTGCCAAACTACACAACTCCTACGAGCAGTACTTC

j_call: TRBJ2-2
v_call: TRBV9
clone_size: many
d_call: -
cdr3_aa: CASSVTGRVDTGELFF
cdr3_nt: TGTGCCAGCAGCGTTACAGGGAGGGTGGACACCGGGGAGCTGTTTTTT

j_call: TRBJ2-7
v_call: TRBV18
clone_size: many
d_call: TRBD2
cdr3_aa: CASSPSSGPSYEQYF
cdr3_nt: TGTGCCAGCTCACCTTCTAGCGGACCCTCCTACGAGCAGTACTTC

j_call: TRBJ2-3
v_call: TRBV18
clone_size: -
d_call: -
cdr3_aa: CASSPLGQRGGGDTQYF
cdr3_nt: TGTGCCAGCTCACCCCTCGGACAAAGGGGTGGCGGAGATACGCAGTATTTT

j_call: TRBJ2-7
v_call: TRBV6-1
clone_size: many
d_call: TRBD1
cdr3_aa: CASSDSRGHYEQYF
cdr3_nt: TGTGCCAGCAGTGACTCCAGGGGGCACTACGAGCAGTACTTC